This passage covers 2 T cell receptor beta chains from one sample sequenced in a study of type 1 and type 2 diabetes patients. Genomic DNA was the PCR template. Multiplex PCR with 30 forward and 13 reverse primers amplified the TCR beta CDR3. TCRdb itself ran the multiplex PCR reads through MiXCR, one entry per CDR3 protein. The table records fewer than 350,000 distinct CDR3 sequences, around 47% of them present only once. Sequencing used peripheral blood mononuclear cells (PBMCs). The receptors derive from a young man with type 2 diabetes.

This rearrangement joins TRBV5-1 to TRBJ2-6, with 7 bases that match TRBD1. In germline, CDR1 is SGHRS, CDR2 YFSETQ. Trimming took 5 bases from V and 0 from J; bases not matched to a gene: 5. This CDR3 is 16 amino acids long. The CDR3 protein is CASRRTGTSGANVLTF. CDR3 DNA: TGCGCCAGCAGGAGGACAGGCACCTCTGGGGCCAACGTCCTGACTTTC.

This clonotype has only one observation. This clone may be a read error of a much larger clone one base away. This chain joins TRBV30 and TRBJ2-5; D is perhaps TRBD1 (6 bases). Germline values: CDR1 GTSNPN, CDR2 SVGIG (reference sequence). CDR3 size: 12 residues. The CDR3 sequence: CALSGQQETQCF. DNA for the CDR3: TGTGCCTTGAGTGGACAGCAAGAGACCCAGTGCTTC.